A selection of T cell receptor beta chains follows, all from one sample in a study of shared clonotypes between healthy human individuals. Only in-frame clones appear in the TCRdb table, and some are missing; sequencing was by immunoSEQ multiplex PCR. The data contain 800,000 or so clones, around 96% of them singletons. Sequencing was performed on naive CD8+ T cells sorted from blood. Receptor source: a man younger than 45 in good health. The CDR3 runs from the conserved cysteine through the conserved F or W. A D gene is named only where the DNA matches it firmly. The size entry is marked missing in some rows and otherwise reads once, few, many or a size class.

abundance: NA
j_gene: TRBJ2-5
v_gene: TRBV18
d_gene: TRBD1
len: 14
CDR3nt: TGTGCCAGCACTGCACAGGGGCTAGAGGAGACCCAGTACTTC
CDR3aa: CASTAQGLEETQYF

abundance: NA
j_gene: TRBJ2-5
v_gene: TRBV7-9
d_gene: TRBD1
len: 14
CDR3nt: TGTGCCAGCAGCGTACAGGGGGCTGAGGAGACCCAGTACTTC
CDR3aa: CASSVQGAEETQYF

abundance: NA
j_gene: TRBJ2-3
v_gene: TRBV11-2
d_gene: NA
len: 17
CDR3nt: TGTGCCAGCACCTCGATCGACTATACCCAATACACAGATACGCAGTATTTT
CDR3aa: CASTSIDYTQYTDTQYF

abundance: NA
j_gene: TRBJ1-1
v_gene: TRBV7-9
d_gene: NA
len: 13
CDR3nt: TGTGCCAGCAGCTTATCGGGGCGAGGTGAAGCTTTCTTT
CDR3aa: CASSLSGRGEAFF

abundance: NA
j_gene: TRBJ2-2
v_gene: TRBV7-9
d_gene: NA
len: 14
CDR3nt: TGTGCCAGCAGCTTAGTTCCGTACACCGGGGAGCTGTTTTTT
CDR3aa: CASSLVPYTGELFF

abundance: NA
j_gene: TRBJ2-4
v_gene: TRBV13
d_gene: NA
len: 14
CDR3nt: TGTGCCAGCAGCTTAGGCCGGGGTGGAAACATTCAGTACTTC
CDR3aa: CASSLGRGGNIQYF

abundance: NA
j_gene: TRBJ1-5
v_gene: TRBV28
d_gene: NA
len: 14
CDR3nt: TGTGCCAGCAGTCCCACGGGGGGTGGGCAGCCCCAGCATTTT
CDR3aa: CASSPTGGGQPQHF

abundance: NA
j_gene: TRBJ2-4
v_gene: TRBV2
d_gene: NA
len: 12
CDR3nt: TGTGCCAGCAGGGACAAGCGAAACATTCAGTACTTC
CDR3aa: CASRDKRNIQYF

abundance: NA
j_gene: TRBJ2-5
v_gene: TRBV5-6
d_gene: NA
len: 15
CDR3nt: TGTGCCAGCAGCTTGGGGGGCGCAAGGCAAGAGACCCAGTACTTC
CDR3aa: CASSLGGARQETQYF

abundance: once
j_gene: TRBJ1-5
v_gene: TRBV10-3
d_gene: NA
len: 14
CDR3nt: TGTGCCATAGGAGGGGGGGGCGCCAATCAGCCCCAGCATTTT
CDR3aa: CAIGGGGANQPQHF

abundance: NA
j_gene: TRBJ2-7
v_gene: TRBV5-6
d_gene: TRBD1
len: 16
CDR3nt: TGTGCCAGCAGCTTATCACACGGGACAGCCTACTACGAGCAGTACTTC
CDR3aa: CASSLSHGTAYYEQYF

abundance: NA
j_gene: TRBJ1-1
v_gene: TRBV5-1
d_gene: NA
len: 16
CDR3nt: TGCGCCAGCAGCTTGGATCCGCCAGGCCAAAACACTGAAGCTTTCTTT
CDR3aa: CASSLDPPGQNTEAFF

abundance: NA
j_gene: TRBJ2-3
v_gene: TRBV5-4
d_gene: NA
len: 14
CDR3nt: TGTGCCAGCAGCTACTGGGACAGCACAGATACGCAGTATTTT
CDR3aa: CASSYWDSTDTQYF

abundance: NA
j_gene: TRBJ2-7
v_gene: TRBV12-2
d_gene: NA
len: 11
CDR3nt: TGTGCAAGTCGCCCCGGCCAGGGATCCAACTTC
CDR3aa: CASRPGQGSNF

abundance: NA
j_gene: TRBJ2-7
v_gene: TRBV19
d_gene: TRBD2
len: 14
CDR3nt: TGTGCCAGTAGTACTACTAGCGGGTTGTACGAGCAGTACTTC
CDR3aa: CASSTTSGLYEQYF

abundance: NA
j_gene: TRBJ2-3
v_gene: TRBV5-4
d_gene: NA
len: 12
CDR3nt: TGTGCCAGCAGCTTGGAAAGCAGCACGCAGTATTTT
CDR3aa: CASSLESSTQYF

abundance: NA
j_gene: TRBJ2-6
v_gene: TRBV7-9
d_gene: NA
len: 19
CDR3nt: TGTGCCAGCAGCCCTAAAGCGGGAACAGGGAGCTCTGGGGCCAACGTCCTGACTTTC
CDR3aa: CASSPKAGTGSSGANVLTF

abundance: NA
j_gene: TRBJ2-7
v_gene: TRBV29-1
d_gene: TRBD2
len: 13
CDR3nt: TGCAGCGTTCGTGGGGCGGGAGCCTACGAGCAGTACTTC
CDR3aa: CSVRGAGAYEQYF

abundance: NA
j_gene: TRBJ2-5
v_gene: TRBV7-9
d_gene: TRBD2
len: 15
CDR3nt: TGTGCCAGCAGCTTACAAGCGGGAGCCAGGGAGACCCAGTACTTC
CDR3aa: CASSLQAGARETQYF

abundance: NA
j_gene: TRBJ2-7
v_gene: TRBV14
d_gene: TRBD2
len: 15
CDR3nt: TGTGCCAGCAGCCAAGGAGCGGGAGAGGGCTACGAGCAGTACTTC
CDR3aa: CASSQGAGEGYEQYF

abundance: NA
j_gene: TRBJ2-5
v_gene: TRBV11-2
d_gene: NA
len: 14
CDR3nt: TGTGCCAGCAGCTTTTTGTTTAGCCAAGAGACCCAGTACTTC
CDR3aa: CASSFLFSQETQYF

abundance: NA
j_gene: TRBJ2-3
v_gene: TRBV4-1
d_gene: NA
len: 13
CDR3nt: TGCGCCAGCAGCCAAACCCGGGGAGATACGCAGTATTTT
CDR3aa: CASSQTRGDTQYF

abundance: NA
j_gene: TRBJ2-3
v_gene: TRBV21-1
d_gene: NA
len: 17
CDR3nt: TGTGCCAGCAGCAAAGGAAAAGGGCGGCTCCGGGCGGATACGCAGTATTTT
CDR3aa: CASSKGKGRLRADTQYF

abundance: NA
j_gene: TRBJ1-1
v_gene: TRBV7-8
d_gene: TRBD1
len: 14
CDR3nt: TGTGCCAGCAGTCAAGGACAGGGAAGACCTGAAGCTTTCTTT
CDR3aa: CASSQGQGRPEAFF

abundance: NA
j_gene: TRBJ2-7
v_gene: TRBV27
d_gene: NA
len: 14
CDR3nt: TGTGCCAGCAGTTTGTCGAGGGCTAGCTACGAGCAGTACTTC
CDR3aa: CASSLSRASYEQYF

abundance: NA
j_gene: TRBJ2-7
v_gene: TRBV30
d_gene: TRBD2
len: 15
CDR3nt: TGTGCCTGGAGGGCAGTGATAGCGGGAGGTTACGAGCAGTACTTC
CDR3aa: CAWRAVIAGGYEQYF

abundance: NA
j_gene: TRBJ2-7
v_gene: TRBV7-8
d_gene: NA
len: 15
CDR3nt: TGTGCCAGCAGCTCGGAGGGGGGTCCTTCCTACGAGCAGTACTTC
CDR3aa: CASSSEGGPSYEQYF

abundance: NA
j_gene: TRBJ1-1
v_gene: TRBV7-9
d_gene: NA
len: 13
CDR3nt: TGTGCCAGCAACCCCCGGACGAACACTGAAGCTTTCTTT
CDR3aa: CASNPRTNTEAFF

abundance: NA
j_gene: TRBJ1-1
v_gene: TRBV7-9
d_gene: TRBD1
len: 14
CDR3nt: TGTGCCAGCAGCTTCGGACAGGGGGCTACTGAAGCTTTCTTT
CDR3aa: CASSFGQGATEAFF

abundance: once
j_gene: TRBJ2-5
v_gene: TRBV7-2
d_gene: NA
len: 15
CDR3nt: TGTGCCAGCAGCTTAGTAGAATCATTCGGGGAGACCCAGTACTTC
CDR3aa: CASSLVESFGETQYF

abundance: NA
j_gene: TRBJ2-5
v_gene: TRBV7-9
d_gene: NA
len: 17
CDR3nt: TGTGCCAGCAGCTCCTTGGAAGGGGGGCCTTTCCAAGAGACCCAGTACTTC
CDR3aa: CASSSLEGGPFQETQYF

abundance: NA
j_gene: TRBJ2-2
v_gene: TRBV11-3
d_gene: NA
len: 12
CDR3nt: TGTGCCAGCAGCCCCCGCCCCGGGGAGCTGTTTTTT
CDR3aa: CASSPRPGELFF

abundance: NA
j_gene: TRBJ2-3
v_gene: TRBV13
d_gene: TRBD1
len: 14
CDR3nt: TGTGCCAGCAGCTTAGAAGGGGGCTCAGATACGCAGTATTTT
CDR3aa: CASSLEGGSDTQYF

abundance: NA
j_gene: TRBJ2-1
v_gene: TRBV10-2
d_gene: TRBD2
len: 14
CDR3nt: TGCGCCAGCGCCTACGTTAGCGGGAATAATGAGCAGTTCTTC
CDR3aa: CASAYVSGNNEQFF

abundance: NA
j_gene: TRBJ2-7
v_gene: TRBV7-9
d_gene: TRBD1
len: 16
CDR3nt: TGTGCCAGCAGCCCCCCCTACGCAGGGGGCAAGTACGAGCAGTACTTC
CDR3aa: CASSPPYAGGKYEQYF

abundance: once
j_gene: TRBJ2-7
v_gene: TRBV7-2
d_gene: TRBD2
len: 16
CDR3nt: TGTGCCAGCAGCTCTTTAGCGGGAGGCCGCCATTACGAGCAGTACTTC
CDR3aa: CASSSLAGGRHYEQYF

abundance: NA
j_gene: TRBJ2-7
v_gene: TRBV11-2
d_gene: NA
len: 14
CDR3nt: TGTGCCAGCAGCTTAGTCAGGGATACCTACGAGCAGTACTTC
CDR3aa: CASSLVRDTYEQYF

abundance: NA
j_gene: TRBJ2-2
v_gene: TRBV27
d_gene: TRBD2
len: 15
CDR3nt: TGTGCCAGCGCACGGGGGGAGCTATACACCGGGGAGCTGTTTTTT
CDR3aa: CASARGELYTGELFF

abundance: NA
j_gene: TRBJ2-2
v_gene: TRBV27
d_gene: TRBD1
len: 14
CDR3nt: TGTGCCAGCAAGTACAGGGGAGACACCGGGGAGCTGTTTTTT
CDR3aa: CASKYRGDTGELFF

abundance: NA
j_gene: TRBJ1-2
v_gene: TRBV2
d_gene: NA
len: 14
CDR3nt: TGTGCCAGCAGTGACTACGCGGGGGGCTATGGCTACACCTTC
CDR3aa: CASSDYAGGYGYTF

abundance: NA
j_gene: TRBJ1-5
v_gene: TRBV7-9
d_gene: NA
len: 14
CDR3nt: TGTGCCAGCAGCCCGGGCGGGGGTTTTCAGCCCCAGCATTTT
CDR3aa: CASSPGGGFQPQHF

abundance: once
j_gene: TRBJ2-1
v_gene: TRBV27
d_gene: NA
len: 14
CDR3nt: TGTGCCAGCAGTCTAAAAACTAGCTACAATGAGCAGTTCTTC
CDR3aa: CASSLKTSYNEQFF

abundance: once
j_gene: TRBJ2-7
v_gene: TRBV5-6
d_gene: NA
len: 16
CDR3nt: TGTGCCAGCAGCTTGGCCGAAGACTTCAACTCCTACGAGCAGTACTTC
CDR3aa: CASSLAEDFNSYEQYF

abundance: NA
j_gene: TRBJ2-5
v_gene: TRBV5-1
d_gene: NA
len: 14
CDR3nt: TGCGCCAGCAGCTTGGATGACAACCAAGAGACCCAGTACTTC
CDR3aa: CASSLDDNQETQYF

abundance: NA
j_gene: TRBJ1-2
v_gene: TRBV2
d_gene: NA
len: 14
CDR3nt: TGTGCCAGCAGTGGTCCGGCAGTCGACTATGGCTACACCTTC
CDR3aa: CASSGPAVDYGYTF

abundance: NA
j_gene: TRBJ2-1
v_gene: TRBV5-5
d_gene: TRBD1
len: 15
CDR3nt: TGTGCCAGCAGGACCGGGACAGGTGTTAACAATGAGCAGTTCTTC
CDR3aa: CASRTGTGVNNEQFF

abundance: NA
j_gene: TRBJ1-5
v_gene: TRBV7-8
d_gene: NA
len: 15
CDR3nt: TGTGCCAGCAGCCCCATGAGGGTAGGCAATCAGCCCCAGCATTTT
CDR3aa: CASSPMRVGNQPQHF

abundance: NA
j_gene: TRBJ2-5
v_gene: TRBV11-2
d_gene: NA
len: 13
CDR3nt: TGTGCCAGCAGGGTGCTAGCCGCCGAGACCCAGTACTTC
CDR3aa: CASRVLAAETQYF

abundance: NA
j_gene: TRBJ2-6
v_gene: TRBV5-1
d_gene: NA
len: 16
CDR3nt: TGCGCCAGCAGCACCGGGCCGAACTCTGGGGCCAACGTCCTGACTTTC
CDR3aa: CASSTGPNSGANVLTF

abundance: once
j_gene: TRBJ2-1
v_gene: TRBV14
d_gene: NA
len: 15
CDR3nt: TGTGCCAGCAGCCTCCGGGAGAGGACCTACAATGAGCAGTTCTTC
CDR3aa: CASSLRERTYNEQFF

abundance: once
j_gene: TRBJ2-4
v_gene: TRBV29-1
d_gene: NA
len: 15
CDR3nt: TGCAGCGTTGCCGGTACCGGGACCGATCCAAACATTCAGTACTTC
CDR3aa: CSVAGTGTDPNIQYF

abundance: NA
j_gene: TRBJ2-7
v_gene: TRBV7-9
d_gene: TRBD2
len: 14
CDR3nt: TGTGCCAGCAGAGGTTGGACTAGCGACTACGAGCAGTACTTC
CDR3aa: CASRGWTSDYEQYF

abundance: NA
j_gene: TRBJ1-2
v_gene: TRBV9
d_gene: TRBD1
len: 16
CDR3nt: TGTGCCAGCAGCCCCCTGACTCAGGGGGCCGGCTATGGCTACACCTTC
CDR3aa: CASSPLTQGAGYGYTF

abundance: NA
j_gene: TRBJ2-6
v_gene: TRBV30
d_gene: NA
len: 19
CDR3nt: TGTGCCTGGAGTGTTTTTCGTCAGGGGAAGCTAGGTGGGGCCAACGTCCTGACTTTC
CDR3aa: CAWSVFRQGKLGGANVLTF

abundance: NA
j_gene: TRBJ2-7
v_gene: TRBV27
d_gene: NA
len: 15
CDR3nt: TGTGCCAGCAGCCTGGGACATACTAACTCCTACGAGCAGTACTTC
CDR3aa: CASSLGHTNSYEQYF

abundance: NA
j_gene: TRBJ2-3
v_gene: TRBV13
d_gene: TRBD2
len: 17
CDR3nt: TGTGCCAGCAGCTTAGCCACGTTAGCGGGAGGGGGCGATACGCAGTATTTT
CDR3aa: CASSLATLAGGGDTQYF

abundance: NA
j_gene: TRBJ2-5
v_gene: TRBV15
d_gene: NA
len: 14
CDR3nt: TGTGCCACCAGCACGAGGACGCCCGAGAGGACCCAGTACTTC
CDR3aa: CATSTRTPERTQYF

abundance: NA
j_gene: TRBJ2-7
v_gene: TRBV2
d_gene: TRBD2
len: 14
CDR3nt: TGTGCCAGTGGCCCTAGCGGGAGGGCGTACGAGCAGTACTTC
CDR3aa: CASGPSGRAYEQYF

abundance: NA
j_gene: TRBJ2-1
v_gene: TRBV27
d_gene: TRBD2
len: 14
CDR3nt: TGTGCCAGCAGGATACTAGCGGAGCACAATGAGCAGTTCTTC
CDR3aa: CASRILAEHNEQFF

abundance: NA
j_gene: TRBJ2-5
v_gene: TRBV14
d_gene: NA
len: 14
CDR3nt: TGTGCCAGCAGCCAAAGACTAGGTCGCGAGACCCAGTACTTC
CDR3aa: CASSQRLGRETQYF